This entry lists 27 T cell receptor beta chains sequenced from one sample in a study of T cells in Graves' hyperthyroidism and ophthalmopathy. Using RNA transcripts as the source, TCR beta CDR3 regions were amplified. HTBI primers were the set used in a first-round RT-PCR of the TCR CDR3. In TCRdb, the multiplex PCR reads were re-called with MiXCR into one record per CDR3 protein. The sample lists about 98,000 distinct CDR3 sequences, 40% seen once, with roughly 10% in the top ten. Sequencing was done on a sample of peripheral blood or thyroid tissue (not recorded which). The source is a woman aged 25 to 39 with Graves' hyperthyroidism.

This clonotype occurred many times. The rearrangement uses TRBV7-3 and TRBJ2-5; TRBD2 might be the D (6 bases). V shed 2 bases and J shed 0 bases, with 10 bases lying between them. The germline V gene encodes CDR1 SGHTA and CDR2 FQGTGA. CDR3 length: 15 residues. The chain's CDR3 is CASSLSGLYQETQYF. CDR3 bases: TGTGCCAGCAGCTTATCGGGACTGTACCAAGAGACCCAGTACTTC.

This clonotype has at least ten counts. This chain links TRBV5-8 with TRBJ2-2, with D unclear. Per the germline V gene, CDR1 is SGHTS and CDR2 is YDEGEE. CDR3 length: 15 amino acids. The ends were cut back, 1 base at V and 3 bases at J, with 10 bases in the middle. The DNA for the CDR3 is TGTGCCAGCAGCTTGAAGAGAGAGTACACCGGGGAGCTGTTTTTT. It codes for CASSLKREYTGELFF.

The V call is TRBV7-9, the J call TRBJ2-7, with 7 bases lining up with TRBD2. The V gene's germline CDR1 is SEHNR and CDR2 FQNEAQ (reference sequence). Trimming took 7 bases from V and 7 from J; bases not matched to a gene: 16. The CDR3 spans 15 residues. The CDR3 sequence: CASNMEAGALGEQYF. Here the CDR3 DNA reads TGTGCCAGCAACATGGAGGCGGGAGCCTTAGGGGAGCAGTACTTC.

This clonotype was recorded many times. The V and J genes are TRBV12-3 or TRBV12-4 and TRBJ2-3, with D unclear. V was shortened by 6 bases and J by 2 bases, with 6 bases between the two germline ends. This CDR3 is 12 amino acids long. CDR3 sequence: CASRPNTDTQYF. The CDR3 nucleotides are TGTGCCAGCAGGCCCAACACAGATACGCAGTATTTT.

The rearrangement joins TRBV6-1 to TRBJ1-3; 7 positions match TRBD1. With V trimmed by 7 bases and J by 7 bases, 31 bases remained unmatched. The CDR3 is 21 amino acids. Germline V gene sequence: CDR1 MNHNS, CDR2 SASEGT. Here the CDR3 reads CASMLGLLSFHWTGAGNTIYF. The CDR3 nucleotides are TGTGCCAGCATGCTGGGGCTCCTATCCTTCCACTGGACAGGAGCGGGGAACACCATATATTTT.

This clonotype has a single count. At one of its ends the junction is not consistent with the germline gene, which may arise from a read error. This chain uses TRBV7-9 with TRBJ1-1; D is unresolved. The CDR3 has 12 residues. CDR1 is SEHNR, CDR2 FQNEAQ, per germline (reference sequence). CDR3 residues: CASSLARSEAFF. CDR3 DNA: TGTGCCAGCAGCTTAGCTCGATCCGAAGCCTTCTTT.

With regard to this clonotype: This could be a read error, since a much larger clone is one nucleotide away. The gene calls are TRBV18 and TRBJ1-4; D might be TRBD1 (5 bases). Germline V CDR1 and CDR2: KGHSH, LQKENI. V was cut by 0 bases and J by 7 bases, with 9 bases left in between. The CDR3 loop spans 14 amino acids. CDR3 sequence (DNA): TGTGCCAGCTCACCACCGGGACTCAGTGAAAAACTGTTTTTT. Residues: CASSPPGLSEKLFF.

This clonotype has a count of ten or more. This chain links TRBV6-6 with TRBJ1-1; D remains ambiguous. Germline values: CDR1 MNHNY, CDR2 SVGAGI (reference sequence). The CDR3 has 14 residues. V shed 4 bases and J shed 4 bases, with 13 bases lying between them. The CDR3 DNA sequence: TGTGCCAGCAGTTTGACAAGGCCAGTCACTGAAGCTTTCTTT. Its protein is CASSLTRPVTEAFF.

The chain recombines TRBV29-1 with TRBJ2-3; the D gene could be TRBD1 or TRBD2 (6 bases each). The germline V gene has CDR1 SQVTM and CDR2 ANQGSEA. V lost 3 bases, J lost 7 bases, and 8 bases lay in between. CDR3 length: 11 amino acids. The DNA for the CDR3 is TGCAGCGTTGAGGGGGGCCATACGCAGTATTTT. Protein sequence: CSVEGGHTQYF.

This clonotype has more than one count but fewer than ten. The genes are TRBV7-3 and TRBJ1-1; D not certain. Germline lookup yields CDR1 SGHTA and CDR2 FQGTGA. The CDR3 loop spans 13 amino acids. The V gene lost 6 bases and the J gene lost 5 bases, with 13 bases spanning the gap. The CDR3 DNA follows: TGTGCCAGCAGTCGGATCGTGACGACTGAAGCTTTCTTT. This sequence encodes CASSRIVTTEAFF.

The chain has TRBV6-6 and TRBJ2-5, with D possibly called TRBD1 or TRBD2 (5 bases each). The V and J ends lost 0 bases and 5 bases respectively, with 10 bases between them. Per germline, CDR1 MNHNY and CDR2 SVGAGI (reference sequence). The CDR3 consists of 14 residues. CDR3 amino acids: CASSYSGAGETQYF. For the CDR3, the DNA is TGTGCCAGCAGTTACTCCGGGGCAGGGGAGACCCAGTACTTC.

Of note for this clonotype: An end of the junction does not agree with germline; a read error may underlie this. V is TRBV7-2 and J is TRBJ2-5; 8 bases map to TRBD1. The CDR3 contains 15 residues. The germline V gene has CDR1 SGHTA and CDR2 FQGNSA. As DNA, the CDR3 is TGTGTCAGCAGCGTATACGGCAGGGGGCGAGGGACCCAGTACTTC. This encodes CVSSVYGRGRGTQYF.

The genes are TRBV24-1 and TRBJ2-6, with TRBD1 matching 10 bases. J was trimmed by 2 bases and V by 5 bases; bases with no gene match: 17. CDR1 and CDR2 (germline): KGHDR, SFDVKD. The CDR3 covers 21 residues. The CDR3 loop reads CATSVIRDRGFRGAGANVLTF. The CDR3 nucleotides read TGTGCCACCAGTGTAATTAGGGACAGGGGATTTCGTGGAGCTGGGGCCAACGTCCTGACTTTC.

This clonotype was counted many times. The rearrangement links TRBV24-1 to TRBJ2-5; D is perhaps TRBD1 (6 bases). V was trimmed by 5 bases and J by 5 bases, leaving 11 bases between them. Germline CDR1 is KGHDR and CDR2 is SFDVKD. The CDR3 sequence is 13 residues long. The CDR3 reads CATSVGAVETQYF. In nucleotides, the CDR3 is TGTGCCACCAGTGTGGGGGCCGTTGAGACCCAGTACTTC.

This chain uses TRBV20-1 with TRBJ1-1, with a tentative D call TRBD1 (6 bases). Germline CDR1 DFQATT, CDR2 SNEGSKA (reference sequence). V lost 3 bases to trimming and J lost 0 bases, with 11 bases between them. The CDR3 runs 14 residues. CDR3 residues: CSASGQNLNTEAFF. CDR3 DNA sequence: TGCAGTGCTAGTGGACAGAATCTGAACACTGAAGCTTTCTTT.

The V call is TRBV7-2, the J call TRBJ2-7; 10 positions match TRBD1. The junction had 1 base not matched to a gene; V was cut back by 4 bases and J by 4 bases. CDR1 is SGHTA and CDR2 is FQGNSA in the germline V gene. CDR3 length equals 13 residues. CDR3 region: CASSSDRGYEQYF. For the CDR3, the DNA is TGTGCCAGCAGCTCGGACAGGGGGTACGAGCAGTACTTC.

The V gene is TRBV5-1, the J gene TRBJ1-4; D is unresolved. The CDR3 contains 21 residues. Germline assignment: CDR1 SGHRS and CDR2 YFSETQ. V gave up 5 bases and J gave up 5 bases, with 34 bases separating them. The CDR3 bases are TGCGCCAGCAGGGATAGCGGGAGGACCACCGGGGAAAGCGTGGGCAATGAAAAACTGTTTTTT. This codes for CASRDSGRTTGESVGNEKLFF. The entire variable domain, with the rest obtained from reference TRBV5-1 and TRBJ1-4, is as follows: KAGVTQTPRYLIKTRGQQVTLSCSPISGHRSVSWYQQTPGQGLQFLFEYFSETQRNKGNFPGRFSGRQFSNSRSEMNVSTLELGDSALYLCASRDSGRTTGESVGNEKLFFGSGTQLSVL.

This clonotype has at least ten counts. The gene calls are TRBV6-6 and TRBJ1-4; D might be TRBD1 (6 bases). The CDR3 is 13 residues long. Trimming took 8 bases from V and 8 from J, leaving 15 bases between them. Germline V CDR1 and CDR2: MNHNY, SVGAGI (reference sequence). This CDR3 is CASLQGFREKLFF. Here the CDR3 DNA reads TGTGCCAGCCTACAGGGCTTCCGGGAAAAACTGTTTTTT.

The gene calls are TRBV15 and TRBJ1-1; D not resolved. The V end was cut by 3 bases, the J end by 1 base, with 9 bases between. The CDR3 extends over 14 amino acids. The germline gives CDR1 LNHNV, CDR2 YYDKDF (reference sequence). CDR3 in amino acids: CATSSVTANTEAFF. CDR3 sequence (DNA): TGTGCCACCAGCAGCGTGACGGCGAACACTGAAGCTTTCTTT.

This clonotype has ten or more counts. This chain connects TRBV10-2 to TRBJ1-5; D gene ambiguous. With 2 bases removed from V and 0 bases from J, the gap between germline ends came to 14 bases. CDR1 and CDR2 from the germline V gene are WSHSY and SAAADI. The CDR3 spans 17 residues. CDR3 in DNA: TGCGCCAGCAGTGAGAGGAGTCGAAGCTATAGCAATCAGCCCCAGCATTTT. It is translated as CASSERSRSYSNQPQHF.

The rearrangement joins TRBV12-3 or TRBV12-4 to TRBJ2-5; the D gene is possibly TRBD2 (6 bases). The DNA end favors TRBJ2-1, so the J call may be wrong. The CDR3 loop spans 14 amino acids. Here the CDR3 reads CASSAFGLHNEQFF. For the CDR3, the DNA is TGTGCCAGCAGCGCCTTCGGACTACACAATGAGCAGTTCTTC.

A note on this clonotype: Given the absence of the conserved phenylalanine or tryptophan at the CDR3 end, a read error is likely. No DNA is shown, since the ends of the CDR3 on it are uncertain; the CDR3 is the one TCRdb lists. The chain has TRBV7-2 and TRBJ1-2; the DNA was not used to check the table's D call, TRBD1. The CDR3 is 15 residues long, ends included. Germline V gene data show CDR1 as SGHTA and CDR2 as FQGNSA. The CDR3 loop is CASSARTVLLYGYTC.

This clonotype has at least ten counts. The CDR3 here is CASSFGNTIYF. CDR3 bases: TGCGCCAGCAGCTTCGGAAACACCATATATTTT. The chain recombines TRBV5-1 with TRBJ1-3; D not certain. CDR3 length: 11 amino acids. V was shortened by 2 bases and J by 4 bases, with 1 base between the two germline ends. Germline V gene sequence: CDR1 SGHRS, CDR2 YFSETQ. Looking up the rest from reference TRBV5-1 and TRBJ1-3 gives the full variable domain: KAGVTQTPRYLIKTRGQQVTLSCSPISGHRSVSWYQQTPGQGLQFLFEYFSETQRNKGNFPGRFSGRQFSNSRSEMNVSTLELGDSALYLCASSFGNTIYFGEGSWLTVV.

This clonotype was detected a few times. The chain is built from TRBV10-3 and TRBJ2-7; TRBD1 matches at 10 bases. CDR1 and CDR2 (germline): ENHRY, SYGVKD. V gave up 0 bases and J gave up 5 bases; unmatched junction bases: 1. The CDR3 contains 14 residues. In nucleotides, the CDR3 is TGTGCCATCAGTGAGTCGGGACAGGGGAACGAGCAGTACTTC. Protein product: CAISESGQGNEQYF.

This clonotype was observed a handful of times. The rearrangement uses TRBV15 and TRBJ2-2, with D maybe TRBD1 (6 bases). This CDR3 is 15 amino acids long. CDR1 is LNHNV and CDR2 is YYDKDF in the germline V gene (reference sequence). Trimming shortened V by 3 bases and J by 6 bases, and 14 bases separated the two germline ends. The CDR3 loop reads CATSSSTGFAGELFF. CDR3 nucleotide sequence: TGTGCCACCAGCAGCTCCACAGGGTTCGCCGGGGAGCTGTTTTTT.

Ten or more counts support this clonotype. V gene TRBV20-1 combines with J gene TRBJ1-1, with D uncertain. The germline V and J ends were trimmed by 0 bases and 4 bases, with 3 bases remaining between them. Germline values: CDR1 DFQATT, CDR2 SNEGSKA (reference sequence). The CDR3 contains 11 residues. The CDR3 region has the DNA TGCAGTGCTAGAGATCGCACTGAAGCTTTCTTT. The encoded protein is CSARDRTEAFF.

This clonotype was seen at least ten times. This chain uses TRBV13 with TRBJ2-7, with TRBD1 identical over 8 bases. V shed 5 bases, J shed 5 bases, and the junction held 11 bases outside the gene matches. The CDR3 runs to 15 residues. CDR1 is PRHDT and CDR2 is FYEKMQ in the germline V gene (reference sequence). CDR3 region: CASSPVRQGFHEQYF. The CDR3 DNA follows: TGTGCCAGCAGCCCAGTGAGACAGGGGTTCCACGAGCAGTACTTC.